Following are 7 T cell receptor beta chains from one sample sequenced in a study of cytomegalovirus exposure and HLA in healthy donors. PCR primers comprised 60 Vbeta and 13 Jbeta primers. Assay: immunoSEQ multiplex PCR; the TCRdb copy retains only in-frame clones and omits some. Of more than 140,000 clones listed, approximately 80% are singletons. Sequencing input: PBMCs. The receptors originated from a man aged 25 to 45 in good health and CMV-seropositive.

The chain couples TRBV6-5 to TRBJ2-3, with TRBD2 matching over 7 bases. Trimming took 6 bases from V and 5 from J; bases not matched to a gene: 11. Germline CDR1 and CDR2: MNHEY and SVGAGI. CDR3 length equals 15 residues. The CDR3: CASSLGTTRRDTQYF. In DNA, the CDR3 is TGTGCCAGCAGCCTAGGGACTACCCGGCGAGATACGCAGTATTTT.

The rearrangement links TRBV7-2 to TRBJ1-1; D is possibly TRBD1 (6 bases). Trimming left V 5 bases short and J 0 bases short, with 19 bases between. The germline V gene has CDR1 SGHTA and CDR2 FQGNSA. The length of the CDR3 is 17 residues. The CDR3 sequence: CASSRRQAGSMNTEAFF. DNA of the CDR3: TGTGCCAGCAGCCGACGACAGGCAGGGTCCATGAACACTGAAGCTTTCTTT.

This chain links TRBV4-1 with TRBJ1-2; possibly TRBD1 for D (6 bases). The CDR3 contains 15 residues. Germline CDR1 and CDR2: MGHRA and YSYEKL. Trimming pared 1 base from V and 2 bases from J, leaving 11 bases between. CDR3 residues: CASSQGQQGNYGYTF. CDR3 sequence (DNA): TGCGCCAGCAGCCAAGGTCAACAGGGCAACTATGGCTACACCTTC.

The chain links TRBV4-1 to TRBJ1-5; TRBD1 is a possible D gene (5 bases). Germline V lookup: CDR1 MGHRA, CDR2 YSYEKL. The CDR3 totals 16 residues. Trimming removed 5 bases from V and 2 bases from J, with 16 bases in between. CDR3: CASSARPTGGNQPQHF. The CDR3 DNA reads as TGCGCCAGCAGCGCCCGACCTACGGGGGGCAATCAGCCCCAGCATTTT.

The J gene is TRBJ2-5, the V gene TRBV6-1, with D unresolved. V dropped 5 bases and J dropped 5 bases, with 18 bases sitting between them. Germline V CDR1 and CDR2: MNHNS, SASEGT. This CDR3 is 15 amino acids long. The CDR3 region is CASSRTPADGETQYF. The CDR3 nucleotides read TGTGCCAGCAGTCGAACCCCGGCCGACGGGGAGACCCAGTACTTC.

In its sample, this clone was seen once. The chain joins TRBV2 to TRBJ2-3; 7 bases line up with TRBD1. The ends lost 5 bases at V and 0 bases at J; junction bases unmatched: 14. The CDR3 runs 18 residues. CDR1 SNHLY and CDR2 FYNNEI come from the germline V gene. CDR3 in DNA: TGTGCCAGCAGTCGACACCACGGGGACAGCGCTAGCACAGATACGCAGTATTTT. Translating gives CASSRHHGDSASTDTQYF.

This chain uses TRBV28 with TRBJ1-1; D is perhaps TRBD1 (5 bases). The CDR3 sequence is 12 residues long. Between the trimmed V and J ends, which lost 10 bases and 4 bases, there was a span of 13 bases. Germline lookup yields CDR1 MDHEN and CDR2 SYDVKM. CDR3: CATSWTSTEAFF. CDR3 sequence (DNA): TGTGCCACCTCCTGGACATCCACTGAAGCTTTCTTT.